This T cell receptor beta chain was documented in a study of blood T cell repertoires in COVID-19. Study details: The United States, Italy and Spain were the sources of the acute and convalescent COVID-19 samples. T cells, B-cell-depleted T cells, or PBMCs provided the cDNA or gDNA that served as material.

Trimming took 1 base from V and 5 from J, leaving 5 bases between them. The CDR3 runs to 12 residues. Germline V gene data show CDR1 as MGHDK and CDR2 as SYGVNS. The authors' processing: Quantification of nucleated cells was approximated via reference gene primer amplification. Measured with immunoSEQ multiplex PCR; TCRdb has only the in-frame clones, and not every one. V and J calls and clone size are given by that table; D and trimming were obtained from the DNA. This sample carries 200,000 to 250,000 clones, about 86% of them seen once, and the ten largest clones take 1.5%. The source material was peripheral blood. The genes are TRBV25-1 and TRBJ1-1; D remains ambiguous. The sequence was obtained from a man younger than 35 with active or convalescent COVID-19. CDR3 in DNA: TGTGCCAGCAGTGAATCTCTTACTGAAGCTTTCTTT. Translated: CASSESLTEAFF.